This T cell receptor (beta chain) was identified during a study of blood T cell repertoires in COVID-19. Across the whole study: Sources were T cells, B-cell-depleted T cells, or PBMCs; the material itself was cDNA or gDNA.

Assay used: immunoSEQ multiplex PCR; TCRdb lists only in-frame clones, some missing. The sample comprises approximately 190,000 clones, 80% to 95% of which are singletons, and 0.53% rests with the top ten. The CDR3 covers 15 residues. Germline CDR1 is SGHVS and CDR2 is FNYEAQ. Deletions cut 0 bases from V and 2 bases from J, with 10 bases between. The chain combines TRBV7-6 with TRBJ2-5, with TRBD2 as a possible D gene (7 bases). The sequenced sample consisted of peripheral blood. This TCR derives from a man aged 45-65 years with acute or convalescent COVID-19. The CDR3 region is CASSLAGGGQETQYF. Written as DNA, the CDR3 is TGTGCCAGCAGCTTAGCAGGGGGGGGGCAAGAGACCCAGTACTTC.